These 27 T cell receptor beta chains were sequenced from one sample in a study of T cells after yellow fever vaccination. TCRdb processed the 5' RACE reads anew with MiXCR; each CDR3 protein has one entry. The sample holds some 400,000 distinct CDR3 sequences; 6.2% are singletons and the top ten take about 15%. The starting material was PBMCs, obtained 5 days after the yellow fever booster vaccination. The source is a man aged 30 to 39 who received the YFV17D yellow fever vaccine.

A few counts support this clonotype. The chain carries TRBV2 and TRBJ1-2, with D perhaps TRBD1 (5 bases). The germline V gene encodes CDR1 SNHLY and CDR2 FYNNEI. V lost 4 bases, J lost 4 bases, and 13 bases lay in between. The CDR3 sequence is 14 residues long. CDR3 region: CASSGNRSGYGYTF. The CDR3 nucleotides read TGTGCCAGCAGTGGAAACAGGTCAGGCTATGGCTACACCTTC.

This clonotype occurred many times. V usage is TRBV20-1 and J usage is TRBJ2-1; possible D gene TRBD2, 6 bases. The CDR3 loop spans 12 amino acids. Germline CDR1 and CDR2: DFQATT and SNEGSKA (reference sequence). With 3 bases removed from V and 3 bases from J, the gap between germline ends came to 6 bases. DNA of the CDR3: TGCAGTGCTAGGACTAGCTACAATGAGCAGTTCTTC. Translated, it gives CSARTSYNEQFF.

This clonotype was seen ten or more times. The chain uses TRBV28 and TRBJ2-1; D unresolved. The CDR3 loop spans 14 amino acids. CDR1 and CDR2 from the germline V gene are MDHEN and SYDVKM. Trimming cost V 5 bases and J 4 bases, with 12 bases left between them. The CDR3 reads CASSRVTGYNEQFF. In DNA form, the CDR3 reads TGTGCCAGCAGTCGGGTGACGGGTTACAATGAGCAGTTCTTC. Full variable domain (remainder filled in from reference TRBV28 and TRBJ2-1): DVKVTQSSRYLVKRTGEKVFLECVQDMDHENMFWYRQDPGLGLRLIYFSYDVKMKEKGDIPEGYSVSREKKERFSLILESASTNQTSMYLCASSRVTGYNEQFFGPGTRLTVL.

DNA of the CDR3: TGTGCCAGTAGTATATCTATAGCCAAAAACATTCAGTACTTC. Its translation is CASSISIAKNIQYF. The chain recombines TRBV19 with TRBJ2-4; D ambiguous. The CDR3 covers 14 residues. CDR1 is LNHDA and CDR2 is SQIVND in the germline V gene (reference sequence). Trimming stripped 2 bases from V and 0 bases from J, with 5 bases between. The full variable domain, rest sourced from reference TRBV19 and TRBJ2-4, is DGGITQSPKYLFRKEGQNVTLSCEQNLNHDAMYWYRQDPGQGLRLIYYSQIVNDFQKGDIAEGYSVSREKKESFPLTVTSAQKNPTAFYLCASSISIAKNIQYFGAGTRLSVL.

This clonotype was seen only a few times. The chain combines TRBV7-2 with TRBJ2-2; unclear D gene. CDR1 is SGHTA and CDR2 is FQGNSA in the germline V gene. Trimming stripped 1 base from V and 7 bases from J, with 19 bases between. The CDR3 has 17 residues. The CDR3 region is CASSLGGASITYGELFF. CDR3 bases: TGTGCCAGCAGCTTAGGTGGCGCCAGTATTACCTACGGGGAGCTGTTTTTT.

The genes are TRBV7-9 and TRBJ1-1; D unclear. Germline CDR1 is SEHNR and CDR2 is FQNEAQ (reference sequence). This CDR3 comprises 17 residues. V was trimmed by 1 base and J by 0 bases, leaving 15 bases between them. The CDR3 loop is CASSLVRVLEMNTEAFF. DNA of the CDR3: TGTGCCAGCAGCTTAGTTAGGGTTTTGGAAATGAACACTGAAGCTTTCTTT.

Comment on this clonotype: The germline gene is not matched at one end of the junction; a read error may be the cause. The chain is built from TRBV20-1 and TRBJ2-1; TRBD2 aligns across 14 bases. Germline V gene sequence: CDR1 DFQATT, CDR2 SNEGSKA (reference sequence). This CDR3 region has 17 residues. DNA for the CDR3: TGCTGTGCTAGATCCCCGACTAGCGGGAGGGCCTACAATGAGCAGTTCTTC. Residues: CCARSPTSGRAYNEQFF.

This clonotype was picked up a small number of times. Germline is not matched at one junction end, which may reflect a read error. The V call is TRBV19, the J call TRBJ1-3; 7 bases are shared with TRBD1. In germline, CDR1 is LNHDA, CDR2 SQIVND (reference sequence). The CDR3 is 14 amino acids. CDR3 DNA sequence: TGCGCTACACAAGGGGGCTCAGCCGGAAACACCATATATTTT. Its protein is CATQGGSAGNTIYF.

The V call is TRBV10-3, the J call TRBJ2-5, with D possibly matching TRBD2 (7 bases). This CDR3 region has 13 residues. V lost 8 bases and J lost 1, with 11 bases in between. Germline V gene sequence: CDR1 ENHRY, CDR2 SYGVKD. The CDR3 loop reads CAIGRGGQETQYF. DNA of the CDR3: TGTGCCATCGGTAGGGGGGGCCAAGAGACCCAGTACTTC.

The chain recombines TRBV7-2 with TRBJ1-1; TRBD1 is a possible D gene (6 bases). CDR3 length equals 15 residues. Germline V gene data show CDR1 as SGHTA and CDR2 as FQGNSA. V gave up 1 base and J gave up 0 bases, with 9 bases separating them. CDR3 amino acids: CASSLVGQLNTEAFF. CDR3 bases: TGTGCCAGCAGCTTAGTAGGACAGCTGAACACTGAAGCTTTCTTT.

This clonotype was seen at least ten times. CDR3 nucleotide sequence: TGTGCCAGCAGCTGGCAGGTGGGTTTCTACGAGCAGTACTTC. Translating gives CASSWQVGFYEQYF. The rearrangement joins TRBV6-1 to TRBJ2-7; D is ambiguous. Germline lookup yields CDR1 MNHNS and CDR2 SASEGT. This CDR3 has 14 residues. Trimming stripped 6 bases from V and 3 bases from J, with 15 bases between.

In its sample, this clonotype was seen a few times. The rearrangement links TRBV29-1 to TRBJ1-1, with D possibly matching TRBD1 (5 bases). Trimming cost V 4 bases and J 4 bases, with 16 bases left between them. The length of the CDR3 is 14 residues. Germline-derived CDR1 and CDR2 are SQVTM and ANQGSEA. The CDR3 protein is CSVAPRTPGTEAFF. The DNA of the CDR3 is TGCAGCGTTGCCCCCCGGACACCGGGCACTGAAGCTTTCTTT.

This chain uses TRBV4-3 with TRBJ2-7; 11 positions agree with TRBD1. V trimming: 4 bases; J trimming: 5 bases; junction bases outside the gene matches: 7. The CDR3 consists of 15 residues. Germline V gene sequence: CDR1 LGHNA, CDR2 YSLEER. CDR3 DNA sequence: TGCGCCAGCAGCCCGAGGACAGGGGGCTTCGACGAGCAGTACTTC. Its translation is CASSPRTGGFDEQYF.

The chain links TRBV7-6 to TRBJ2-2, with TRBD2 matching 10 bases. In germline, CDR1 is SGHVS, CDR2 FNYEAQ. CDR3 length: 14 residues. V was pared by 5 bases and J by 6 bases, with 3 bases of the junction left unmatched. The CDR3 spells CASSGTSEAGELFF. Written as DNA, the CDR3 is TGTGCCAGCAGCGGGACTAGCGAAGCCGGGGAGCTGTTTTTT.

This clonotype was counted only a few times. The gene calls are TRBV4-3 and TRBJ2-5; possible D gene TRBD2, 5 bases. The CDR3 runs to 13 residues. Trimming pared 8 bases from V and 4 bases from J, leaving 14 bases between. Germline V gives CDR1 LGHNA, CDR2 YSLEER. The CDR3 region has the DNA TGCGCCAGCTCCGAACTAGTTTCAGAGACCCAGTACTTC. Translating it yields CASSELVSETQYF.

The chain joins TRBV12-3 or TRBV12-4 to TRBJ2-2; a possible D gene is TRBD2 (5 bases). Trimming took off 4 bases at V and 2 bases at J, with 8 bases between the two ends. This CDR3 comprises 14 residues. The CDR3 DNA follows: TGTGCCAGCAGTTGGAGCGGAAACACCGGGGAGCTGTTTTTT. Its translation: CASSWSGNTGELFF.

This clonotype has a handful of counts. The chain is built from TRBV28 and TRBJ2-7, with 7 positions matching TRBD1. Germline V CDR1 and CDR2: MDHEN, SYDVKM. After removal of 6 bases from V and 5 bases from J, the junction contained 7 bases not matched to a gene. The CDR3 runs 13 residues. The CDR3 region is CASSNTGDHEQYF. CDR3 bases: TGTGCCAGCAGCAACACAGGGGACCACGAGCAGTACTTC.

CDR3 residues: CSAGPGQGRAKNIQYF. The CDR3 region has the DNA TGCAGTGCAGGCCCGGGACAGGGGCGAGCCAAAAACATTCAGTACTTC. J is TRBJ2-4 and V is TRBV20-1; 10 bases map to TRBD1. V trimming: 6 bases; J trimming: 0 bases; junction bases outside the gene matches: 8. Germline V lookup: CDR1 DFQATT, CDR2 SNEGSKA (reference sequence). The CDR3 consists of 16 residues.

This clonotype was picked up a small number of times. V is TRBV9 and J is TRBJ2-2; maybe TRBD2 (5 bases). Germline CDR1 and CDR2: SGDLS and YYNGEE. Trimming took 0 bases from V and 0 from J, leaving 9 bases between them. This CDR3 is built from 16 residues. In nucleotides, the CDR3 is TGTGCCAGCAGCGTAGCTCCCGGGACGAACACCGGGGAGCTGTTTTTT. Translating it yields CASSVAPGTNTGELFF.

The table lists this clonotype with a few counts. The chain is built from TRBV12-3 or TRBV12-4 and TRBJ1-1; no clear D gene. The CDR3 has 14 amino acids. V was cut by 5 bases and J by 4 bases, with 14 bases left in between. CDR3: CASSQLGIGTEAFF. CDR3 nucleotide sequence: TGTGCCAGCAGTCAACTAGGAATCGGCACTGAAGCTTTCTTT.

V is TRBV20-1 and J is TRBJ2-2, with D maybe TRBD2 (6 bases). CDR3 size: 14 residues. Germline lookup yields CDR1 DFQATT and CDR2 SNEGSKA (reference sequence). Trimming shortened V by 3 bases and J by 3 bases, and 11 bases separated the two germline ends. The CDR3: CSARYSGHTGELFF. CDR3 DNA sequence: TGCAGTGCTAGGTATAGCGGACACACCGGGGAGCTGTTTTTT.

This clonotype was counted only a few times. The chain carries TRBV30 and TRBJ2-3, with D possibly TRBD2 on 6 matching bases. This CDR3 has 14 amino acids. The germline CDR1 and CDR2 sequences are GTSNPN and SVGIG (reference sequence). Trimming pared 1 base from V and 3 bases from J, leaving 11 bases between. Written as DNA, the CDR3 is TGTGCCTGGAGTGGGGTAGCGGTAACAGATACGCAGTATTTT. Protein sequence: CAWSGVAVTDTQYF.

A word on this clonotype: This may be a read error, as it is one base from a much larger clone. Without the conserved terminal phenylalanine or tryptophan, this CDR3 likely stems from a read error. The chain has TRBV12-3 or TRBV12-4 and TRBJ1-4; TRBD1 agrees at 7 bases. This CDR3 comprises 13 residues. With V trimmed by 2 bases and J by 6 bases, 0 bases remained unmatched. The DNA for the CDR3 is TGTGCCAGCAGTTTAACAGGGGATGAAAAACTGTTTCTT. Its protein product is CASSLTGDEKLFL.

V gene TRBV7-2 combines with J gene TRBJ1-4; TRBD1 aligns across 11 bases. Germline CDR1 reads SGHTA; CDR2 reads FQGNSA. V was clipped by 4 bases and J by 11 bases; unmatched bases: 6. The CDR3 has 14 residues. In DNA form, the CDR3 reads TGTGCCAGCAGCTCCCGGGACAGGGGGGGGAAACTGTTTTTT. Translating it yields CASSSRDRGGKLFF.

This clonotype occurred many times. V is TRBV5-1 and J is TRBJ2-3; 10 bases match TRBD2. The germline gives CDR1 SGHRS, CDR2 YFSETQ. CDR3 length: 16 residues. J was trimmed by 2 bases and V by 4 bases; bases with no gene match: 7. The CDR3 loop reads CASSHRLAGNTDTQYF. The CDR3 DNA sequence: TGCGCCAGCAGCCATCGACTAGCGGGTAACACAGATACGCAGTATTTT. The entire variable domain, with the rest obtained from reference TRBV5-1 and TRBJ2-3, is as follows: KAGVTQTPRYLIKTRGQQVTLSCSPISGHRSVSWYQQTPGQGLQFLFEYFSETQRNKGNFPGRFSGRQFSNSRSEMNVSTLELGDSALYLCASSHRLAGNTDTQYFGPGTRLTVL.

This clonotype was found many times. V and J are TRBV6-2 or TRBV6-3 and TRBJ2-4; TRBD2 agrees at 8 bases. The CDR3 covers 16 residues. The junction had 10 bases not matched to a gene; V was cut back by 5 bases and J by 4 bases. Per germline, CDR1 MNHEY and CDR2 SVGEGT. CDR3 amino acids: CASSNHELAEKNIQYF. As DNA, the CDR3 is TGTGCCAGCAGTAACCACGAACTAGCGGAAAAAAACATTCAGTACTTC.

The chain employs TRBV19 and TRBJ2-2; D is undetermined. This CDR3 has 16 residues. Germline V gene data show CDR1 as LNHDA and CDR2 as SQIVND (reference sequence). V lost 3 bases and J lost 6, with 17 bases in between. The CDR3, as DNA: TGTGCCAGTAGTATCGGAGCAGTCGCAATTTCCGGGGAGCTGTTTTTT. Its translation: CASSIGAVAISGELFF.